This TCR beta chain was sequenced during a study of patients and donors after allogeneic stem cell transplantation. In TCRdb, the RT-PCR reads were re-called with MiXCR into one record per CDR3 protein. The sample comprises hundreds of thousands of distinct CDR3 sequences, more than 15% of which are singletons, and less than 9.5% rests with the top ten. The V end lost 5 bases, the J end lost 2 bases, and 12 bases lay between the germline ends. CDR3 length equals 15 residues. This TCR derives from a human donor who was either an allogeneic HSCT recipient or a stem cell or donor lymphocyte infusion donor (not recorded which). It is not recorded whose cells these are; they may come from a transplant donor. What was sequenced was blood, either unsorted or a sorted T cell fraction (not recorded which). The chain joins TRBV12-3 or TRBV12-4 to TRBJ2-2; D not certain. The CDR3 protein is CASSPRGYNTGELFF. The CDR3 nucleotides read TGTGCCAGCAGTCCCCGAGGCTATAACACCGGGGAGCTGTTTTTT.